Listed below are T cell receptor beta chains from one sample, sequenced in a study of cytomegalovirus exposure and HLA in healthy donors. Profiling relied on immunoSEQ multiplex PCR, and the TCRdb table lists in-frame clones only, not all of them. In the table there are under 200,000 clones, about 77% of which are singletons. The sequencing sample was made of PBMCs. The receptor set was obtained from a woman in her fifties or sixties in good health and CMV-seronegative. Both conserved end residues are trimmed from each CDR3. Clone sizes are given selectively: once, few, many, or a class where the clone is expanded.

J: TRBJ2-1; length: 9; size: .; V: TRBV29-1; CDR3: SADRGYEQF
J: TRBJ1-2; length: 10; size: .; V: TRBV28; CDR3: ASSFTVDGYT
J: TRBJ1-2; length: 12; size: .; V: TRBV6-5; CDR3: ASSSTTGVGGYT
J: TRBJ1-1; length: 9; size: .; V: TRBV20-1; CDR3: SARYNTEAF
J: TRBJ1-2; length: 15; size: few; V: TRBV19; CDR3: ASSMGDRVFNAYGYT
J: TRBJ1-1; length: 13; size: .; V: TRBV5-4; CDR3: ASSLALYRGSEAF
J: TRBJ2-1; length: 15; size: .; V: TRBV7-8; CDR3: ASSLALAGGVGNEQF
J: TRBJ2-7; length: 13; size: .; V: TRBV6-1; CDR3: ASSEAWHRGYEQY
J: TRBJ1-4; length: 12; size: .; V: TRBV6-5; CDR3: ASKRDLMKEKLF
J: TRBJ2-2; length: 19; size: .; V: TRBV5-1; CDR3: ASSLELRASGAGRGTGELF
J: TRBJ2-3; length: 14; size: .; V: TRBV4-1; CDR3: ASSQDPGLAADTQY